This is a list of T cell receptor beta chains from one sample in a study of blood T cell repertoires in COVID-19. TCRdb keeps only in-frame clones here, not all; method: immunoSEQ multiplex PCR. The table lists about 260,000 clones, around nine tenths of them singletons, with roughly 10% in the top ten. The sequenced material came from peripheral blood. These receptors were obtained from a young woman with COVID-19, enrolled during active disease. CDR3s include the opening cysteine and the closing phenylalanine or tryptophan. Fields, in order: V gene, clone size, J gene, D gene, CDR3 protein, CDR3 DNA. A D gene is named only where the DNA matches it firmly. Clone size is given for some rows only: seen once, a few or many times, or a class if the clone is expanded.

V gene: TRBV24-1
clone size: NA
J gene: TRBJ2-5
D gene: NA
CDR3 protein: CATSRGGRETQYF
CDR3 DNA: TGTGCCACCTCAAGGGGTGGTAGGGAGACCCAGTACTTC

V gene: TRBV27
clone size: NA
J gene: TRBJ2-3
D gene: TRBD2
CDR3 protein: CASSRAPRASGRDHTDTQYF
CDR3 DNA: TGTGCCAGCAGCCGTGCCCCCCGGGCTAGCGGGAGGGACCACACAGATACGCAGTATTTT

V gene: TRBV6-1
clone size: NA
J gene: TRBJ1-6
D gene: NA
CDR3 protein: CASSEPRGGSPLHF
CDR3 DNA: TGTGCCAGCAGTGAACCCCGCGGGGGTTCACCCCTCCACTTT

V gene: TRBV2
clone size: NA
J gene: TRBJ2-5
D gene: NA
CDR3 protein: CASTPDEAQYF
CDR3 DNA: TGTGCCAGCACCCCCGACGAGGCCCAGTACTTC

V gene: TRBV3-1/TRBV3-2
clone size: NA
J gene: TRBJ2-1
D gene: NA
CDR3 protein: CASSQEIAVIYNEQFF
CDR3 DNA: TGTGCCAGCAGCCAAGAAATAGCCGTAATCTACAATGAGCAGTTCTTC

V gene: TRBV7-6
clone size: NA
J gene: TRBJ2-4
D gene: TRBD1
CDR3 protein: CASSPMPGGVGLAKNIQYF
CDR3 DNA: TGTGCCAGCAGCCCCATGCCAGGGGGCGTGGGGCTAGCCAAAAACATTCAGTACTTC

V gene: TRBV5-1
clone size: NA
J gene: TRBJ2-2
D gene: TRBD2
CDR3 protein: CASSLDQREAGELFF
CDR3 DNA: TGCGCCAGCAGCTTGGACCAGCGGGAGGCCGGGGAGCTGTTTTTT

V gene: TRBV28
clone size: NA
J gene: TRBJ2-3
D gene: NA
CDR3 protein: CASSFRAVRDTQYF
CDR3 DNA: TGTGCCAGCAGTTTCAGGGCCGTGAGAGATACGCAGTATTTT

V gene: TRBV28
clone size: NA
J gene: TRBJ1-5
D gene: NA
CDR3 protein: CASSLWSGNQPQHF
CDR3 DNA: TGTGCCAGCAGTTTATGGTCCGGGAATCAGCCCCAGCATTTT

V gene: TRBV24-1
clone size: NA
J gene: TRBJ1-1
D gene: NA
CDR3 protein: CATSMGGNTEAFF
CDR3 DNA: TGTGCCACCAGTATGGGGGGAAACACTGAAGCTTTCTTT

V gene: TRBV2
clone size: NA
J gene: TRBJ1-6
D gene: NA
CDR3 protein: CASSRSGNSPLHF
CDR3 DNA: TGTGCCAGCAGCCGCTCAGGGAATTCACCCCTCCACTTT

V gene: TRBV6-5
clone size: NA
J gene: TRBJ2-3
D gene: NA
CDR3 protein: CASSYRRRVGTDTQYF
CDR3 DNA: TGTGCCAGCAGTTACCGCCGCAGGGTCGGCACAGATACGCAGTATTTT

V gene: TRBV2
clone size: NA
J gene: TRBJ1-4
D gene: NA
CDR3 protein: CASSALGEKLFF
CDR3 DNA: TGTGCCAGCAGTGCCCTCGGGGAAAAACTGTTTTTT

V gene: TRBV6-5
clone size: once
J gene: TRBJ1-5
D gene: NA
CDR3 protein: CASTETGYSNQPQHF
CDR3 DNA: TGTGCCAGCACCGAAACAGGTTATAGCAATCAGCCCCAGCATTTT

V gene: TRBV6-6
clone size: NA
J gene: TRBJ2-3
D gene: TRBD2
CDR3 protein: CASKSGGGSTDTQYF
CDR3 DNA: TGTGCCAGCAAAAGCGGGGGTGGCAGCACAGATACGCAGTATTTT

V gene: TRBV20-1
clone size: once
J gene: TRBJ2-7
D gene: NA
CDR3 protein: CSASKSSDYYEQYF
CDR3 DNA: TGCAGTGCTAGTAAGTCTAGCGACTACTACGAGCAGTACTTC

V gene: TRBV4-1
clone size: NA
J gene: TRBJ2-7
D gene: TRBD1
CDR3 protein: CASSLFDREGEQYF
CDR3 DNA: TGCGCCAGCAGCCTCTTCGACAGGGAAGGCGAGCAGTACTTC

V gene: TRBV5-4
clone size: NA
J gene: TRBJ1-3
D gene: NA
CDR3 protein: CASSLEPSSGNTIYF
CDR3 DNA: TGTGCCAGCAGCTTGGAACCGAGCTCTGGAAACACCATATATTTT

V gene: TRBV19
clone size: NA
J gene: TRBJ2-5
D gene: NA
CDR3 protein: CASSTRGGQETQYF
CDR3 DNA: TGTGCCAGTAGTACTAGAGGGGGCCAAGAGACCCAGTACTTC

V gene: TRBV19
clone size: NA
J gene: TRBJ1-2
D gene: NA
CDR3 protein: CASSATTTYGYTF
CDR3 DNA: TGTGCCAGTAGTGCGACAACAACCTATGGCTACACCTTC

V gene: TRBV21-1
clone size: NA
J gene: TRBJ1-3
D gene: NA
CDR3 protein: CASSKETGTDSGNTIYF
CDR3 DNA: TGTGCCAGCAGCAAAGAGACCGGGACAGACTCTGGAAACACCATATATTTT

V gene: TRBV19
clone size: NA
J gene: TRBJ1-1
D gene: NA
CDR3 protein: CASSPGLNTEAFF
CDR3 DNA: TGTGCCAGTAGCCCGGGACTTAACACTGAAGCTTTCTTT

V gene: TRBV10-3
clone size: NA
J gene: TRBJ1-2
D gene: TRBD1
CDR3 protein: CAISAGTANYGYTF
CDR3 DNA: TGTGCCATCAGTGCTGGGACAGCTAACTATGGCTACACCTTC

V gene: TRBV2
clone size: NA
J gene: TRBJ1-4
D gene: TRBD1
CDR3 protein: CASGQGANEKLFF
CDR3 DNA: TGTGCCAGTGGACAGGGGGCTAATGAAAAACTGTTTTTT

V gene: TRBV9
clone size: NA
J gene: TRBJ2-2
D gene: TRBD2
CDR3 protein: CASSQTSGASGELFF
CDR3 DNA: TGTGCCAGCAGCCAGACTAGCGGGGCGTCCGGGGAGCTGTTTTTT

V gene: TRBV19
clone size: few
J gene: TRBJ1-1
D gene: NA
CDR3 protein: CASGGGRGETEAFF
CDR3 DNA: TGTGCCAGTGGCGGGGGTCGAGGGGAGACTGAAGCTTTCTTT

V gene: TRBV11-2
clone size: NA
J gene: TRBJ2-1
D gene: TRBD2
CDR3 protein: CASSFRLAGVDEQFF
CDR3 DNA: TGTGCCAGCAGCTTTAGACTAGCGGGAGTAGATGAGCAGTTCTTC

V gene: TRBV5-1
clone size: NA
J gene: TRBJ2-3
D gene: TRBD2
CDR3 protein: CASSLEIPSGGSDTQYF
CDR3 DNA: TGCGCCAGCAGCTTGGAAATTCCTAGCGGAGGGTCAGATACGCAGTATTTT

V gene: TRBV2
clone size: few
J gene: TRBJ1-5
D gene: TRBD1
CDR3 protein: CASSEGDREYQPQHF
CDR3 DNA: TGTGCCAGCAGTGAAGGGGACAGGGAGTATCAGCCCCAGCATTTT

V gene: TRBV7-2
clone size: NA
J gene: TRBJ2-7
D gene: TRBD2
CDR3 protein: CASSQFGGGSYEQYF
CDR3 DNA: TGTGCCAGCAGCCAGTTTGGCGGGGGATCCTACGAGCAGTACTTC

V gene: TRBV6-5
clone size: NA
J gene: TRBJ2-1
D gene: NA
CDR3 protein: CASGGLRGNEQFF
CDR3 DNA: TGTGCCAGCGGAGGACTAAGAGGCAATGAGCAGTTCTTC

V gene: TRBV19
clone size: NA
J gene: TRBJ2-5
D gene: TRBD2
CDR3 protein: CASSIGLAGVRETQYF
CDR3 DNA: TGTGCCAGTAGTATTGGACTAGCGGGAGTTCGTGAGACCCAGTACTTC